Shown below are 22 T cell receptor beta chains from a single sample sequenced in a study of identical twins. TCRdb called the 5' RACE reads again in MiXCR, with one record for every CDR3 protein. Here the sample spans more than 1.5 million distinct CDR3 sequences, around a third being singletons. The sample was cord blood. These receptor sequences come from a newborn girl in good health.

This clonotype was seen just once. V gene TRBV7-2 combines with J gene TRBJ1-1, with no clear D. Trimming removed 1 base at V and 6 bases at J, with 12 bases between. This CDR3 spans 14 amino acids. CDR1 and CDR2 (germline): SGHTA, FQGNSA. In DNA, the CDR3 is TGTGCCAGCAGCTTAGTGGCTAGGGCCGCTGAAGCTTTCTTT. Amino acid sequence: CASSLVARAAEAFF.

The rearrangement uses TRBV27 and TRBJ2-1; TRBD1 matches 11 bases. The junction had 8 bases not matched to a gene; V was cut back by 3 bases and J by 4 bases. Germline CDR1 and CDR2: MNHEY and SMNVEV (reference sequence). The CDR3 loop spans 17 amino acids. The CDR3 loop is CASSFPPGTGGYNEQFF. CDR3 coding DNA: TGTGCCAGCAGTTTTCCCCCAGGGACAGGGGGATACAATGAGCAGTTCTTC.

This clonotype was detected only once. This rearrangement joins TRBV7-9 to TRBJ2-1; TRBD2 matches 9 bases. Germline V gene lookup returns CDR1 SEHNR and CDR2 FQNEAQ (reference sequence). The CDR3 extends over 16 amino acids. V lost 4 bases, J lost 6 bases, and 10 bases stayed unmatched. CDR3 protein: CASSSPGTSSTNEQFF. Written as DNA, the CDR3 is TGTGCCAGCAGCTCTCCCGGGACTAGCAGCACCAATGAGCAGTTCTTC.

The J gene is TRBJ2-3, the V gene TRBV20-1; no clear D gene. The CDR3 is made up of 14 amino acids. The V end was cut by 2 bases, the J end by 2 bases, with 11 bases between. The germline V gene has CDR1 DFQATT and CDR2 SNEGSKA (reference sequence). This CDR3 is CSARKTLLTDTQYF. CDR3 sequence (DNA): TGCAGTGCTAGAAAGACCTTGCTCACAGATACGCAGTATTTT.

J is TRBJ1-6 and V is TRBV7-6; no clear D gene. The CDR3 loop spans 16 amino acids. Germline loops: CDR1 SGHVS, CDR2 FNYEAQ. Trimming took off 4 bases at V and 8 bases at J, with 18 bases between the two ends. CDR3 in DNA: TGTGCCAGCAGCTCTAATCTCCCGGGCCCACATTCACCCCTCCACTTT. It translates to CASSSNLPGPHSPLHF.

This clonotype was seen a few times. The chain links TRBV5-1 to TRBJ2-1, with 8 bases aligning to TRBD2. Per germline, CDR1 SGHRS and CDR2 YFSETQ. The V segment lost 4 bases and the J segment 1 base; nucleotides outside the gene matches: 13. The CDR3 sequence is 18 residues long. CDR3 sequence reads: CASSLTTIAGSSYNEQFF. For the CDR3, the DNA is TGCGCCAGCAGCCTTACAACTATAGCGGGAAGTTCCTACAATGAGCAGTTCTTC.

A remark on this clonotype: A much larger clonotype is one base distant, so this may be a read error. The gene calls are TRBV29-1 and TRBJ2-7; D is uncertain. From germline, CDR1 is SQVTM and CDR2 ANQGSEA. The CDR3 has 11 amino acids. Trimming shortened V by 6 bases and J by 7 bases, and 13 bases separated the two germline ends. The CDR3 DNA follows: TGCAGCGTCTTCCCCTACAATGAGCAGTACTTC. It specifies CSVFPYNEQYF.

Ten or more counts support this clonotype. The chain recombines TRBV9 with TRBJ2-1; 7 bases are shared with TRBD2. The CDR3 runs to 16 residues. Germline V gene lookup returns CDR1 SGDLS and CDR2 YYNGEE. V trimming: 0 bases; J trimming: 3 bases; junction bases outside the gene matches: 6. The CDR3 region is CASSVDGRGSYNEQFF. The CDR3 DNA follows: TGTGCCAGCAGCGTAGATGGGCGGGGGAGCTACAATGAGCAGTTCTTC.

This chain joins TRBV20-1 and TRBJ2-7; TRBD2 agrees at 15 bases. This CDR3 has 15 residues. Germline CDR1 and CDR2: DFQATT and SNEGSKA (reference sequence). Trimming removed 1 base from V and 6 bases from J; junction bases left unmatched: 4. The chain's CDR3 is CSARVLGLAGGEQYF. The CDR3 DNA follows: TGCAGTGCTAGAGTTTTGGGACTAGCGGGAGGCGAGCAGTACTTC.

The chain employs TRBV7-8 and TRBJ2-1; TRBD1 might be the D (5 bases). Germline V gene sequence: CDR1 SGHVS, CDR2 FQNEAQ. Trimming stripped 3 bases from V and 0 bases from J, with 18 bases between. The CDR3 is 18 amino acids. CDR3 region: CASSLGQWLRVSYNEQFF. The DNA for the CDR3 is TGTGCCAGCAGCTTGGGGCAGTGGCTCCGGGTCTCCTACAATGAGCAGTTCTTC.

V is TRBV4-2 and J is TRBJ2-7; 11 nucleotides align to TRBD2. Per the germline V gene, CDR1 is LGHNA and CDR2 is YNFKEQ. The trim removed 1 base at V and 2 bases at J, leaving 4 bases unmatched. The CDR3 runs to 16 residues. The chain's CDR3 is CASSQGVLAGAYEQYF. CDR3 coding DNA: TGTGCCAGCAGCCAAGGGGTACTAGCGGGGGCCTACGAGCAGTACTTC.

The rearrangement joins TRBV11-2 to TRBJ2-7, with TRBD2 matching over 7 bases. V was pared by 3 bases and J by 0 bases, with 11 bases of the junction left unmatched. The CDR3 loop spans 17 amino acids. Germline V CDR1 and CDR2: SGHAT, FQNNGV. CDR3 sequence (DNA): TGTGCCAGCAGCTTTATCACACTAGCGCCTGACTCCTACGAGCAGTACTTC. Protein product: CASSFITLAPDSYEQYF. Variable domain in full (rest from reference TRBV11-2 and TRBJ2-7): EAGVAQSPRYKIIEKRQSVAFWCNPISGHATLYWYQQILGQGPKLLIQFQNNGVVDDSQLPKDRFSAERLKGVDSTLKIQPAKLEDSAVYLCASSFITLAPDSYEQYFGPGTRLTVT.

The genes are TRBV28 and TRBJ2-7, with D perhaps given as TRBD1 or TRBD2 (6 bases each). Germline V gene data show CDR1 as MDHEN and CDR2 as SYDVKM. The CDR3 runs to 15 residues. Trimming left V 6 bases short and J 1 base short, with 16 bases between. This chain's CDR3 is CASRTPGASSYEQYF. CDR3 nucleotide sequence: TGTGCCAGCAGAACCCCGGGGGCCTCTTCCTACGAGCAGTACTTC.

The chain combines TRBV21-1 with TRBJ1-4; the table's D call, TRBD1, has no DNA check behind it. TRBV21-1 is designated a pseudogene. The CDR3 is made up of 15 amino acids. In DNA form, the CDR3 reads TGTGCCAGCATGGTGACTGGGGATACTAATGAAAAACTGTTTTTT. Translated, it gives CASMVTGDTNEKLFF.

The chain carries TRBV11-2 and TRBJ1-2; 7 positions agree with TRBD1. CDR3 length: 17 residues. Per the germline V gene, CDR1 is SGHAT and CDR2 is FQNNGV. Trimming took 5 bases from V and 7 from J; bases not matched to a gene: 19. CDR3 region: CASSPGALTGLVCGYTF. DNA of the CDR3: TGTGCCAGCAGCCCCGGGGCTCTGACAGGGTTAGTCTGTGGCTACACCTTC.

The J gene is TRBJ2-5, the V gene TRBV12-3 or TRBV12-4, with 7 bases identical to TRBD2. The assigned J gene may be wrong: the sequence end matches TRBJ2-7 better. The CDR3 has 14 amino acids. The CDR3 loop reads CASSTERGSYEQYF. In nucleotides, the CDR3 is TGTGCCAGCAGCACCGAGCGGGGATCCTACGAGCAGTACTTC.

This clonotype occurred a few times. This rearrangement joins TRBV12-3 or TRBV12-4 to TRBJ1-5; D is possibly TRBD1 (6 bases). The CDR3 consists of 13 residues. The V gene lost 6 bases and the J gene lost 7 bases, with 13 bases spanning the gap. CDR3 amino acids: CASRQTRGQPQHF. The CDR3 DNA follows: TGTGCCAGCAGACAAACGAGGGGGCAGCCCCAGCATTTT.

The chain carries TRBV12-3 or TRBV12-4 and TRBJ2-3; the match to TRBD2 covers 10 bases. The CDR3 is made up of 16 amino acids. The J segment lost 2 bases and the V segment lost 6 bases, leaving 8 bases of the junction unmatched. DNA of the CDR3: TGTGCCAGCAGACCTTTAGGGACTAGCGCCACAGATACGCAGTATTTT. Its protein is CASRPLGTSATDTQYF.

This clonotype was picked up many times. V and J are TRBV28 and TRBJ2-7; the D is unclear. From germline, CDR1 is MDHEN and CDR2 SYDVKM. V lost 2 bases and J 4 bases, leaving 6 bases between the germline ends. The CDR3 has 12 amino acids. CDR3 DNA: TGTGCCAGCAGTTTAGTTCAGTACGAGCAGTACTTC. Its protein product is CASSLVQYEQYF.

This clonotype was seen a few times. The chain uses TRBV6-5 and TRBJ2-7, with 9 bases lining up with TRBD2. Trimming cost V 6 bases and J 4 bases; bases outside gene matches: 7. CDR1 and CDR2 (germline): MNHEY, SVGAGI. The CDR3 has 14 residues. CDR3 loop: CASREGLADYEQYF. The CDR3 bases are TGTGCCAGCAGGGAGGGACTAGCTGATTACGAGCAGTACTTC.

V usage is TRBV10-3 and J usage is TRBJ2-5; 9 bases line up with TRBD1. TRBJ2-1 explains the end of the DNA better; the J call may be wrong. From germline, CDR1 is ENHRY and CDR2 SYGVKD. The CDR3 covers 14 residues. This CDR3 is CAISDTGGQETQFF. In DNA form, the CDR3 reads TGTGCCATCAGTGACACAGGGGGCCAAGAGACCCAGTTCTTC.

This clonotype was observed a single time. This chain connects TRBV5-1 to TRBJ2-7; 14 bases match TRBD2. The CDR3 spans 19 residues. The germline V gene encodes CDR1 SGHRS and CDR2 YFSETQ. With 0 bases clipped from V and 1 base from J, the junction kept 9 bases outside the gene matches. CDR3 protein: CASSLVYPGLAGDSYEQYF. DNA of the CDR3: TGCGCCAGCAGCTTGGTCTACCCGGGACTAGCGGGAGATTCCTACGAGCAGTACTTC.